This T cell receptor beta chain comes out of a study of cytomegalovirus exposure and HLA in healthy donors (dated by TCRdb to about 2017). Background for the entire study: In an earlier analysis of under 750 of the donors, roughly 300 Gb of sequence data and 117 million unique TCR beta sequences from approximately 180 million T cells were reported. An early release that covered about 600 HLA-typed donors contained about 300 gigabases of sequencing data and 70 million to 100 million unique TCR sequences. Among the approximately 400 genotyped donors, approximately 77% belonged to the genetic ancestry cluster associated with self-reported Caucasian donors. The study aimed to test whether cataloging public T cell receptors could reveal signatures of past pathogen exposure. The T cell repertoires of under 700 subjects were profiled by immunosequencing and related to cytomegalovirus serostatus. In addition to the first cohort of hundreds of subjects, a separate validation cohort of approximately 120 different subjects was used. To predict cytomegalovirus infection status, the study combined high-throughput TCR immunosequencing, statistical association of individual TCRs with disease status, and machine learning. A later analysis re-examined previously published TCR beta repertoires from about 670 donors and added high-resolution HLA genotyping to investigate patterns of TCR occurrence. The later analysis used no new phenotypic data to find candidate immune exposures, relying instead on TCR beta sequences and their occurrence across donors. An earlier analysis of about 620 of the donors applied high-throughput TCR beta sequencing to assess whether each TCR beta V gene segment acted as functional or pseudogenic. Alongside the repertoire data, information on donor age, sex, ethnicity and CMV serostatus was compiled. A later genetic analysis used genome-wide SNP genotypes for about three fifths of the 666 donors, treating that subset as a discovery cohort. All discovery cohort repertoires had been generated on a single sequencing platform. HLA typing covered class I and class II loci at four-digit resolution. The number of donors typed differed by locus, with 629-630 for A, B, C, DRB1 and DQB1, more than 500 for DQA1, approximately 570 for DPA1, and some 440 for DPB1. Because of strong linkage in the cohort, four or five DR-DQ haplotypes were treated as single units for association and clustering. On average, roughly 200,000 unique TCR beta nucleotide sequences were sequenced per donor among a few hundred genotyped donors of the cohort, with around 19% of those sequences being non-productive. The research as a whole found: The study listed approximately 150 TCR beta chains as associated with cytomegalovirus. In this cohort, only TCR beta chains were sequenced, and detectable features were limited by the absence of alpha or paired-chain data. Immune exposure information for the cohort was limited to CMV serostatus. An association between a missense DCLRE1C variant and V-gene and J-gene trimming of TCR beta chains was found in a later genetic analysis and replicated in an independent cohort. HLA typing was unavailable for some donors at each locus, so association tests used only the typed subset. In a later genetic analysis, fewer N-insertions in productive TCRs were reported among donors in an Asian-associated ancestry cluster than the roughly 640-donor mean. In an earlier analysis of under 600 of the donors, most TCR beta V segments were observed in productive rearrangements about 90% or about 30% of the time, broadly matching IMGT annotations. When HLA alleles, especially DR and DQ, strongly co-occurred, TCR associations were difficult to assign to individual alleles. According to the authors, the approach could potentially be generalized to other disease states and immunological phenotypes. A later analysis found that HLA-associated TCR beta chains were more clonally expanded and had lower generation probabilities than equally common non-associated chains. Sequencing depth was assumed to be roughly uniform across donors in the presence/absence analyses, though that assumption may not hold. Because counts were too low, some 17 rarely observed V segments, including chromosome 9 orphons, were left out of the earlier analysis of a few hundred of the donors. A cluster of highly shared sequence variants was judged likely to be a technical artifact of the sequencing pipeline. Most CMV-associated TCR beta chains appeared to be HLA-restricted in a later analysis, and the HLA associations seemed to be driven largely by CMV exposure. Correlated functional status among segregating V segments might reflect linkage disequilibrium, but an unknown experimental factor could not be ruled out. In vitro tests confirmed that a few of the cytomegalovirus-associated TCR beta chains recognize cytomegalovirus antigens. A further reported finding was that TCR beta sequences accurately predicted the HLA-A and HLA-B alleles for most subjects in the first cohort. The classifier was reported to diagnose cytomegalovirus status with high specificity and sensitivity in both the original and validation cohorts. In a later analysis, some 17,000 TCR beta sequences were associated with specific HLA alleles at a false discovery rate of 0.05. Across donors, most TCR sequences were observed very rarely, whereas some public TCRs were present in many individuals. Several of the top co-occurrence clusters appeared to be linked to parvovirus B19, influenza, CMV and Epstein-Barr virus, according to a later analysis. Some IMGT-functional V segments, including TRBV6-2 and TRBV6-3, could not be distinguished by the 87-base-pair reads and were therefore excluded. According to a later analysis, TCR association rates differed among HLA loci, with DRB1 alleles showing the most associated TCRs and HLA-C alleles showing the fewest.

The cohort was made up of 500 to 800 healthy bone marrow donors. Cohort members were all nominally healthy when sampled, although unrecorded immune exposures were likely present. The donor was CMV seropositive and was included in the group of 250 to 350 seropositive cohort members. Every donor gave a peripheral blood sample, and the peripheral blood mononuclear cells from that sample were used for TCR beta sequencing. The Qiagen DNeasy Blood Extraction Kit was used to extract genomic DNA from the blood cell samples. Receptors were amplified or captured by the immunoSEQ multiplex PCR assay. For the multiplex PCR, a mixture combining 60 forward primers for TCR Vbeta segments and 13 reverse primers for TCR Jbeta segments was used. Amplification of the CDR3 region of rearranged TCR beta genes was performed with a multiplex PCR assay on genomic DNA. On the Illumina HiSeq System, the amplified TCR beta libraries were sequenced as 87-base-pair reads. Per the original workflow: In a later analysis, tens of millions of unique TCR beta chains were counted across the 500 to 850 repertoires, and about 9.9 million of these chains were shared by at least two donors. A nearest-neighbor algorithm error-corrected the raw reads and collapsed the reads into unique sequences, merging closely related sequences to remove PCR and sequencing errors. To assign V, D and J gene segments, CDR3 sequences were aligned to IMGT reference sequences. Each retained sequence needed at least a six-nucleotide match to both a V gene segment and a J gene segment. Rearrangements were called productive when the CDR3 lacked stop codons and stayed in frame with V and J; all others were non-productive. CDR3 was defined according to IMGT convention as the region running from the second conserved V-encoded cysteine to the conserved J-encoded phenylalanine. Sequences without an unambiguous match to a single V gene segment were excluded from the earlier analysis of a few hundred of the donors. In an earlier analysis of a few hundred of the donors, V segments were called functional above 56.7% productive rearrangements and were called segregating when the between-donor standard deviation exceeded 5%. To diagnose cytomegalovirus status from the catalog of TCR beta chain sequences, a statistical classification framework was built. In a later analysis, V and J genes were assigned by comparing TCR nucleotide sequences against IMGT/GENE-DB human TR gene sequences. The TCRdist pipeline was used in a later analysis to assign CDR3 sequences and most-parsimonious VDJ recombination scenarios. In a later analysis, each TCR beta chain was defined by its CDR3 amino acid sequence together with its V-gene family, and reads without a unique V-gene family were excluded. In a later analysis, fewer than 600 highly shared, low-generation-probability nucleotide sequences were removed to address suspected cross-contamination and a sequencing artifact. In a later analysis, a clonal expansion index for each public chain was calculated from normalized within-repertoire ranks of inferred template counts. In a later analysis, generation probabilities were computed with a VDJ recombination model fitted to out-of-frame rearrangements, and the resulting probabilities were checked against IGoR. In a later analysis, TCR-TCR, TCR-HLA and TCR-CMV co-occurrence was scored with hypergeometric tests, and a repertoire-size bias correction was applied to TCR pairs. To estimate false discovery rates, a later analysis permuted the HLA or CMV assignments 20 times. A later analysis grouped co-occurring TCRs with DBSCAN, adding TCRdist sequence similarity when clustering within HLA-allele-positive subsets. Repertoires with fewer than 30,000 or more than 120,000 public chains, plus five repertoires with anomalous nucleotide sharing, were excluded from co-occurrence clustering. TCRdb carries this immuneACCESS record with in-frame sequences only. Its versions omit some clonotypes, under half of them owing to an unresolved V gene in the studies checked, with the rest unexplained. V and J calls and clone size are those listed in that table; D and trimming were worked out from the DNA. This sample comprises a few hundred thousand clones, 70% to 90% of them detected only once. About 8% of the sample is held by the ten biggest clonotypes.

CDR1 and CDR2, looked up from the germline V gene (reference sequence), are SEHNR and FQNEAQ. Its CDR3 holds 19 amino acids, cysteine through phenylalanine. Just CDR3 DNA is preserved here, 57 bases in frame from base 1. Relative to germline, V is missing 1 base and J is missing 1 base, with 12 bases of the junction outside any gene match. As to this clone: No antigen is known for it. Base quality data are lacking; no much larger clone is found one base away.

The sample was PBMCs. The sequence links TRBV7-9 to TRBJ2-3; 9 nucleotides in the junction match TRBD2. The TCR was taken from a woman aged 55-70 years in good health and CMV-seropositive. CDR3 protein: CASSLGALAGKWGTDTQYF. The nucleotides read TGTGCCAGCAGCTTAGGGGCCCTAGCGGGAAAGTGGGGCACAGATACGCAGTATTTT.